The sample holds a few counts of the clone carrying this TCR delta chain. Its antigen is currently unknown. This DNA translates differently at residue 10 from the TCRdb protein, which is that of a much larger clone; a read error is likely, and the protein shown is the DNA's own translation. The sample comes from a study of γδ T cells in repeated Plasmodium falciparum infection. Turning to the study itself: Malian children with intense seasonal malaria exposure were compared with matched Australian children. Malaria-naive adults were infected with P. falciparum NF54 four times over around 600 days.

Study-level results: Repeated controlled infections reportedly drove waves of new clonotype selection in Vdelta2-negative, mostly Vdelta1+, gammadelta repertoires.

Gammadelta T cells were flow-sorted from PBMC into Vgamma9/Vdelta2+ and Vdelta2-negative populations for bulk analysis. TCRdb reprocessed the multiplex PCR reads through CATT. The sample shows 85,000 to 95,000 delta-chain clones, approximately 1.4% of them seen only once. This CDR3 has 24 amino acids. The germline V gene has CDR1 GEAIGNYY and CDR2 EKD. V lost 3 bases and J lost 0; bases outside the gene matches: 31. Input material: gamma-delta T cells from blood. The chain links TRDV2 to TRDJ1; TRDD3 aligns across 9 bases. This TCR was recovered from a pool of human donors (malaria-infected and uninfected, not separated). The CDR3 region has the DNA TGTGCCTGTGACCCCCTCGGTTTTGATAGTACTGGGGGACTCGAAATAAGGTACACCGATAAACTCATCTTT. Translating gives CACDPLGFDSTGGLEIRYTDKLIF.